This TCR beta chain was captured in a study of PD-1 blockade in classical Hodgkin lymphoma. At the level of the study: Each patient was given nivolumab 3 mg/kg through a vein every 2 weeks.

On this clone: Its antigen is unknown.

CDR1 is SGHRS, CDR2 YFSETQ, per germline. The trim removed 0 bases at V and 0 bases at J, leaving 12 bases unmatched. CDR3 length: 19 amino acids. General study results and limits: The baseline diversity of complete responders showed similarity to that of newly diagnosed patients. Before treatment, TCR diversity in newly diagnosed patients was reportedly lower than in healthy donors.

After autologous stem cell transplantation all patients relapsed, and prior brentuximab vedotin exposure differed between cohorts. Profiled with immunoSEQ multiplex PCR; TCRdb holds only in-frame clones, not every one. The sample has some 84,000 clones, roughly 90% seen once. The rearrangement joins TRBV5-1 to TRBJ2-1, with TRBD2 matching 7 bases. The sequenced sample was peripheral blood mononuclear cells (PBMCs), obtained at baseline. This clonotype was sampled from a human donor with classical Hodgkin lymphoma. This chain's CDR3 is CASSLVGLSLGSSYNEQFF. For the CDR3, the DNA is TGCGCCAGCAGCTTGGTGGGACTAAGTTTAGGGAGCTCCTACAATGAGCAGTTCTTC.